The TCR beta chain described here comes from a study of control samples from healthy donors and cancer patients. This CDR3 region has 19 residues. Only in-frame clones appear in the TCRdb table, and some are missing; sequencing was by immunoSEQ multiplex PCR. Among fewer than 85,000 clones listed, 85% to 95% were seen once. This clone was detected once. Sequencing was carried out using blood. The chain recombines TRBV12-2 with TRBJ2-1; the table's D call, TRBD2, was not checked against the DNA. TRBV12-2 is designated a pseudogene. The origin of this receptor is a woman aged 55-70 years in good health. The CDR3 spells CARRLGGALAGGPGNEQFF. The CDR3 bases are TGTGCAAGGCGCTTAGGGGGGGCGTTAGCGGGAGGGCCTGGGAATGAGCAGTTCTTC.